Presented here are 4 T cell receptor beta chains from one specimen sequenced in a study of blood T cell repertoires in COVID-19. Assay used: immunoSEQ multiplex PCR; TCRdb lists only in-frame clones, some missing. The sample holds approximately 220,000 clones, about four fifths seen once. The sample was PBMCs or T cells enriched from blood (not recorded which). The receptor set was obtained from a woman between 40 and 50 years old with acute COVID-19.

This clone occurred a few times. This chain links TRBV4-2 with TRBJ2-1; TRBD2 matches at 10 bases. V shed 0 bases, J shed 6 bases, and the junction held 5 bases outside the gene matches. The germline V gene encodes CDR1 LGHNA and CDR2 YNFKEQ. The CDR3 sequence is 16 residues long. The CDR3 DNA is TGTGCCAGCAGCCAAGATGGATCTAGCGGGAGCAATGAGCAGTTCTTC. It is translated as CASSQDGSSGSNEQFF.

V and J are TRBV5-1 and TRBJ1-6, with TRBD1 matching over 7 bases. The V gene end was trimmed by 0 bases and the J gene end by 7 bases; junction bases not matched to a gene: 4. In germline, CDR1 is SGHRS, CDR2 YFSETQ. The CDR3 is 15 amino acids. The CDR3 is CASSLEGALNSPLHF. The CDR3 coding sequence is TGCGCCAGCAGCTTGGAGGGGGCCCTGAATTCACCCCTCCACTTT.

V is TRBV3-1 (or the pseudogene TRBV3-2) and J is TRBJ2-7; TRBD1 aligns across 11 bases. J lost 1 base, V lost 4 bases, and 9 bases had no gene match. Germline V CDR1 and CDR2: LGHDT, YNNKEL (reference sequence). The CDR3 runs 17 residues. The CDR3 region has the DNA TGTGCCAGCAGCCTGGGACAGGGGGTCCGGGGGTCCTACGAGCAGTACTTC. Protein product: CASSLGQGVRGSYEQYF.

This sequence joins TRBV5-5 and TRBJ1-2; TRBD1 agrees at 9 bases. V was clipped by 2 bases and J by 3 bases; unmatched bases: 11. CDR3 length: 17 amino acids. Germline V gives CDR1 SGHKS, CDR2 YYEKEE (reference sequence). CDR3 protein: CASSLGTGIFGDYGYTF. Here the CDR3 DNA reads TGTGCCAGCAGCTTAGGGACAGGGATCTTCGGGGACTATGGCTACACCTTC. The entire variable domain, with the rest obtained from reference TRBV5-5 and TRBJ1-2, is as follows: DAGVTQSPTHLIKTRGQQVTLRCSPISGHKSVSWYQQVLGQGPQFIFQYYEKEERGRGNFPDRFSARQFPNYSSELNVNALLLGDSALYLCASSLGTGIFGDYGYTFGSGTRLTVV.